A single T cell receptor beta chain is shown here with its context. These data come from a study of T cell responses to AZD1222 COVID-19 vaccine. The trim removed 4 bases at V and 10 bases at J, leaving 7 bases unmatched. From germline, CDR1 is SGHNT and CDR2 YYREEE (reference sequence). The length of the CDR3 is 13 residues. The method was immunoSEQ multiplex PCR; TCRdb's version includes in-frame clones alone and lacks a portion of them. The profile shows about 160,000 clones, approximately 90% of them singletons. J is TRBJ2-5 and V is TRBV5-4; 10 bases map to TRBD2. The source is an adult who received the AZD1222 COVID-19 vaccine. The input for sequencing was peripheral blood, taken 28 days after the second AZD1222 dose. The CDR3 nucleotides are TGTGCCAGCAGCCTGGGACTAGCGATGGTCCAGTACTTC. This translates into CASSLGLAMVQYF.